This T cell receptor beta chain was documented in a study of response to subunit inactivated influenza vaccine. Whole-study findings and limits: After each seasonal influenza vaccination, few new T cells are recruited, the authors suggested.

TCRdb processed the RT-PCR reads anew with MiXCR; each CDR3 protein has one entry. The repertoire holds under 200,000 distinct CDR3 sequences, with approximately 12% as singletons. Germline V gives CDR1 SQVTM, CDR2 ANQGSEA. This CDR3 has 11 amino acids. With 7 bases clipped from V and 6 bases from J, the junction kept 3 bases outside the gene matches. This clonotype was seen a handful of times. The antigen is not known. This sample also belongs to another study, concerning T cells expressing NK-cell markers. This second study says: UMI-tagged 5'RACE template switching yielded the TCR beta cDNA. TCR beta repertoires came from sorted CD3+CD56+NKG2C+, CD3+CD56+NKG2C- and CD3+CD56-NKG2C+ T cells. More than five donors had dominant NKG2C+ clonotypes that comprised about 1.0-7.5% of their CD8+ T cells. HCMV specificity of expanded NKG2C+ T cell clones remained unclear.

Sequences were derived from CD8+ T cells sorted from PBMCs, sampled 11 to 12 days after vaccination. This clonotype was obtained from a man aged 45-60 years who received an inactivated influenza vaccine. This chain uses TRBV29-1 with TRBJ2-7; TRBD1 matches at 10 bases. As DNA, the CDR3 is TGCAGCGCCGGGACAGGGGTCGAGCAGTACTTC. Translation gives CSAGTGVEQYF.